This TCR beta chain was profiled in a study of blood T cell repertoires in COVID-19. In the study overall: Specimens from acute and convalescent COVID-19 originated in the United States, Italy and Spain. T cells, B-cell-depleted T cells, or PBMCs provided the cDNA or gDNA that served as material.

This clone was picked up one time. Original processing methods: Amplification of reference gene primers was used by the study to estimate nucleated cell counts. Here immunoSEQ multiplex PCR was the method, and the copy in TCRdb shows in-frame clones only, minus some. V and J calls and clone size are given by that table; D and trimming were obtained from the DNA. The data show about 39,000 clones, 65% to 90% seen once. The CDR3 runs 15 residues. Germline V CDR1 and CDR2: MNHEY, SVGEGT. V dropped 7 bases and J dropped 3; count of bases not matched to a gene: 11. The receptor's source is a human donor in a cohort sampled during active COVID-19. The J gene is TRBJ2-7, the V gene TRBV6-2 or TRBV6-3; the match to TRBD2 covers 8 bases. Sequenced input: peripheral blood. The CDR3 DNA reads as TGTGCCAGCATCCCCGGGGCGGGAGGAAACTACGAGCAGTACTTC. Amino acid sequence: CASIPGAGGNYEQYF.